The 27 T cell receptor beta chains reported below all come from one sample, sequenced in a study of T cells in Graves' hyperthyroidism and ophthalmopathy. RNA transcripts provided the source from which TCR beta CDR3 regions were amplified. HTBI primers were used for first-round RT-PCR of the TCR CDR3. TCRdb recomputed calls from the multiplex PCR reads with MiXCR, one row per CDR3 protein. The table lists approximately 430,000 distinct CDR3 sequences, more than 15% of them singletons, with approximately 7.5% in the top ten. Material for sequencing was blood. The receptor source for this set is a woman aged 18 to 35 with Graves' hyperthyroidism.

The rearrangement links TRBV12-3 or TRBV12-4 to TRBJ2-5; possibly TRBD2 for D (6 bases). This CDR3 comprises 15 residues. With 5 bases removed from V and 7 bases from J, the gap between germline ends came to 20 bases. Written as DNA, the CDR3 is TGTGCCAGCAGTACCCGGGACTGGTCATCATGGACCCAGTACTTC. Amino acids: CASSTRDWSSWTQYF.

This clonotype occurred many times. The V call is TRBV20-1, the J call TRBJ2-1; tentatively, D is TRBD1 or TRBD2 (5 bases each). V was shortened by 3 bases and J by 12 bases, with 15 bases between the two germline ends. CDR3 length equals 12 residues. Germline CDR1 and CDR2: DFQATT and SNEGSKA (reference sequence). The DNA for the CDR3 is TGCAGTGCTAGCCCTACGGGGCCCCGGCAGTTCTTC. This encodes CSASPTGPRQFF.

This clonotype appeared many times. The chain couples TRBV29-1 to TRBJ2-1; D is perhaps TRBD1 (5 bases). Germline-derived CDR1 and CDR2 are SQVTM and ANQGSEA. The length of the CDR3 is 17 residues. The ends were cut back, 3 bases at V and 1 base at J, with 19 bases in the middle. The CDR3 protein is CSVDPLQAILSYNEQFF. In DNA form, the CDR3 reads TGCAGCGTTGACCCGCTACAGGCGATATTATCCTACAATGAGCAGTTCTTC.

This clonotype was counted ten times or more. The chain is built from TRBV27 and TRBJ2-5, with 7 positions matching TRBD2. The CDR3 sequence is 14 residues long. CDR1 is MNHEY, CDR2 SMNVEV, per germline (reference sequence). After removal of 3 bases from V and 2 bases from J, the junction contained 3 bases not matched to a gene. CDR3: CASSFYGGQETQYF. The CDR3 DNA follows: TGTGCCAGCAGTTTCTACGGGGGGCAAGAGACCCAGTACTTC.

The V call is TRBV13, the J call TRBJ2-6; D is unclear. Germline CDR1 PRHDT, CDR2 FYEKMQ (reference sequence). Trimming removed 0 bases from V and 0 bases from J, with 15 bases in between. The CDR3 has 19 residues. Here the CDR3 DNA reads TGTGCCAGCAGCTTAGGCCTTGTCTTCTCGGGCTCTGGGGCCAACGTCCTGACTTTC. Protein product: CASSLGLVFSGSGANVLTF.

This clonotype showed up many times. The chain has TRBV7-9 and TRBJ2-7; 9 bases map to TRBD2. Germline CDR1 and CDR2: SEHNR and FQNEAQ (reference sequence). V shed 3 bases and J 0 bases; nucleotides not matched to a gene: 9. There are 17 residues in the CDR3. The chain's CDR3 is CASSLNLRGGASYEQYF. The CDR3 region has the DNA TGTGCCAGCAGCTTGAACCTGCGGGGGGGCGCCTCCTACGAGCAGTACTTC.

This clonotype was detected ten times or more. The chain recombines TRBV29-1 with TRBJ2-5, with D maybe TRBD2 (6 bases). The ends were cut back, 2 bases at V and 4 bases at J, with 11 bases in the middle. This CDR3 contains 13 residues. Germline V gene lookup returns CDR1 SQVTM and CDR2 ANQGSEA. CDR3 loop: CSVESGRGETQYF. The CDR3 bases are TGCAGCGTTGAAAGCGGGCGGGGAGAGACCCAGTACTTC.

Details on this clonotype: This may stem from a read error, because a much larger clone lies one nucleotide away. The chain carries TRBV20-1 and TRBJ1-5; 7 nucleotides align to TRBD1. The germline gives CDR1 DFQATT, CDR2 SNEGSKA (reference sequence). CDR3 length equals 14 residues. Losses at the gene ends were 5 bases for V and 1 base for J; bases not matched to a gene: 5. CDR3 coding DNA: TGCAGTGCTGTACAGGGGCCCAGCAATCAGCCCCAGCATTTT. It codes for CSAVQGPSNQPQHF.

CDR3 loop: CSVSPVSGNTIYF. The CDR3 coding sequence is TGCAGTGTCAGCCCCGTGTCTGGAAACACCATATATTTT. The J gene is TRBJ1-3, the V gene TRBV20-1; unclear D gene. Trimming removed 7 bases from V and 1 base from J, with 11 bases in between. This CDR3 contains 13 residues. The V gene's germline CDR1 is DFQATT and CDR2 SNEGSKA (reference sequence).

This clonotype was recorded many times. CDR3 in DNA: TGTGCCAGCAGGCCGACAGGACTGTTGGAGACCCAGTACTTC. Residues: CASRPTGLLETQYF. This chain joins TRBV7-9 and TRBJ2-5; the D gene is possibly TRBD1 (6 bases). This CDR3 is 14 amino acids long. Looked up from germline, CDR1 is SEHNR and CDR2 is FQNEAQ (reference sequence). V shed 6 bases and J shed 5 bases, with 16 bases lying between them. The variable domain in full, completed from reference TRBV7-9 and TRBJ2-5, reads DTGVSQNPRHKITKRGQNVTFRCDPISEHNRLYWYRQTLGQGPEFLTYFQNEAQLEKSRLLSDRFSAERPKGSFSTLEIQRTEQGDSAMYLCASRPTGLLETQYFGPGTRLLVL.

The CDR3 here is CASSQVGAPDEQYF. For the CDR3, the DNA is TGCGCCAGCAGCCAAGTTGGCGCCCCGGACGAGCAGTACTTC. The chain is built from TRBV4-1 and TRBJ2-7; D not certain. The V end was cut by 1 base, the J end by 5 bases, with 12 bases between. The CDR3 contains 14 residues. The V gene's germline CDR1 is MGHRA and CDR2 YSYEKL.

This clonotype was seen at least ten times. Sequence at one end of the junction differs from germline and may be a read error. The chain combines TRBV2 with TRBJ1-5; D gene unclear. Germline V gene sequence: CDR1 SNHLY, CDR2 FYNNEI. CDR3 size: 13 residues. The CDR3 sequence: CASREDWNQPQHF. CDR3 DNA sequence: TGTGCCAGCAGAGAAGATTGGAACCAGCCCCAGCATTTT.

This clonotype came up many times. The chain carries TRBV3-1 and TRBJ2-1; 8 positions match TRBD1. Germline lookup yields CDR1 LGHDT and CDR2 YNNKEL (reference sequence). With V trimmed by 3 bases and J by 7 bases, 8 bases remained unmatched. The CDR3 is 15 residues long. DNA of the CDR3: TGTGCCAGCAGCCACCCCCGGGGACAGGTAAATGAGCAGTTCTTC. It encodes CASSHPRGQVNEQFF.

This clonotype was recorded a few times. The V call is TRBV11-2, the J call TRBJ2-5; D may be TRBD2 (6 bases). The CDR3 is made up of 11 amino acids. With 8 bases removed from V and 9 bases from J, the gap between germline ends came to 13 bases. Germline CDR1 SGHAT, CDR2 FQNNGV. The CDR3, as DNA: TGTGCCAGCGGCTGGGGCGGGGCCCAGTACTTC. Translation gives CASGWGGAQYF.

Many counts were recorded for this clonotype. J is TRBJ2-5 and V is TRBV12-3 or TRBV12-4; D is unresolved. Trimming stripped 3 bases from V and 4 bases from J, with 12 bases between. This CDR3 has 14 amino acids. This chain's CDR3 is CASSFIWERETQYF. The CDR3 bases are TGTGCCAGCAGTTTTATTTGGGAACGAGAGACCCAGTACTTC.

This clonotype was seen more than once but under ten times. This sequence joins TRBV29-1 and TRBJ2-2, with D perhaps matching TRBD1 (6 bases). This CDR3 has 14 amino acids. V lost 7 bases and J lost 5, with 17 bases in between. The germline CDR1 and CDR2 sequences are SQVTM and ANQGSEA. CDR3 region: CSGSLLGGTGELFF. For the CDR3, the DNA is TGCAGCGGTTCCCTCTTAGGGGGAACCGGGGAGCTGTTTTTT.

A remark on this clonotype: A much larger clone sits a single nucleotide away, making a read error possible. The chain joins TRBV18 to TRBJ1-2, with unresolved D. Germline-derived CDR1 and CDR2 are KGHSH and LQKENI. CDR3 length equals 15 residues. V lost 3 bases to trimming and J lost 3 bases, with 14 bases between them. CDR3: CASSPPTREDYGYTF. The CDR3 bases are TGTGCCAGCTCACCCCCGACAAGGGAGGACTATGGCTACACCTTC. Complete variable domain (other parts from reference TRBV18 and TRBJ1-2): NAGVMQNPRHLVRRRGQEARLRCSPMKGHSHVYWYRQLPEEGLKFMVYLQKENIIDESGMPKERFSAEFPKEGPSILRIQQVVRGDSAAYFCASSPPTREDYGYTFGSGTRLTVV.

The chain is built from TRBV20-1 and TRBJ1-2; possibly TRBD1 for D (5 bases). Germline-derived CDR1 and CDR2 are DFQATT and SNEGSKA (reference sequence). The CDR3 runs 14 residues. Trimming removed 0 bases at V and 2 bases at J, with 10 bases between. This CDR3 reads CSAREGTGNYGYTF. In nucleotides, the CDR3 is TGCAGTGCTAGAGAAGGGACCGGGAACTATGGCTACACCTTC.

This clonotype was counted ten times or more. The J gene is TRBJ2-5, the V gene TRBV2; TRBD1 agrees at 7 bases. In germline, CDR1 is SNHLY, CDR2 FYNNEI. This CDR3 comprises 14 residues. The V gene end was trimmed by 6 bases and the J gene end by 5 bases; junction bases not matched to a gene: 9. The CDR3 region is CASSGQVTKETQYF. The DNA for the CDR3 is TGTGCCAGCAGCGGACAGGTGACGAAGGAGACCCAGTACTTC.

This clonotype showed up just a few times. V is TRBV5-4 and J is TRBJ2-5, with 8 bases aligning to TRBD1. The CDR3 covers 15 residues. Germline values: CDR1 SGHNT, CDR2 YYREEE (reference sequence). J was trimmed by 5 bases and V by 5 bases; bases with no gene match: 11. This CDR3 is CASRSTGQGLETQYF. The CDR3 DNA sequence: TGTGCCAGCAGGTCGACCGGACAGGGCCTGGAGACCCAGTACTTC. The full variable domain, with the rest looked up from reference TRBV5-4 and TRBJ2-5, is ETGVTQSPTHLIKTRGQQVTLRCSSQSGHNTVSWYQQALGQGPQFIFQYYREEENGRGNFPPRFSGLQFPNYSSELNVNALELDDSALYLCASRSTGQGLETQYFGPGTRLLVL.

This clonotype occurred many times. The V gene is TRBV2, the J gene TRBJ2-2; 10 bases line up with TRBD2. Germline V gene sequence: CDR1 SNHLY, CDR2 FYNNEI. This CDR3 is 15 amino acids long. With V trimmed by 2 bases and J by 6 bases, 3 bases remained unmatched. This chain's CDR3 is CASSELAGAAGELFF. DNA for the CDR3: TGTGCCAGCAGTGAACTAGCGGGAGCCGCCGGGGAGCTGTTTTTT.

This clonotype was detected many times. The CDR3 DNA reads TGTGCCAGCAGCTTAGGGACTAGCGGAAACACAGATACGCAGTATTTT. This sequence encodes CASSLGTSGNTDTQYF. V is TRBV7-8 and J is TRBJ2-3, with 10 nucleotides matching TRBD2. From germline, CDR1 is SGHVS and CDR2 FQNEAQ. The CDR3 extends over 16 amino acids. V dropped 1 base and J dropped 2; count of bases not matched to a gene: 3.

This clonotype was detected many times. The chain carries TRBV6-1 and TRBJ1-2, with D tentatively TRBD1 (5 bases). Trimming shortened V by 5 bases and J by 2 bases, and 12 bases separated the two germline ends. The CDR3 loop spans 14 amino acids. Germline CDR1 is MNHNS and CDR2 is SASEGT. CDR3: CASSPGPQNYGYTF. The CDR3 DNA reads TGTGCCAGCAGTCCGGGACCGCAAAACTATGGCTACACCTTC.

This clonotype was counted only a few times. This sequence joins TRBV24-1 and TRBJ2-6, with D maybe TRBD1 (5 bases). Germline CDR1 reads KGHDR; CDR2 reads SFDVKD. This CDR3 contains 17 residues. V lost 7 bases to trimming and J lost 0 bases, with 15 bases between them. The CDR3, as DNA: TGTGCCACCAGCCCAAGGGGCTACGACTCTGGGGCCAACGTCCTGACTTTC. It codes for CATSPRGYDSGANVLTF.

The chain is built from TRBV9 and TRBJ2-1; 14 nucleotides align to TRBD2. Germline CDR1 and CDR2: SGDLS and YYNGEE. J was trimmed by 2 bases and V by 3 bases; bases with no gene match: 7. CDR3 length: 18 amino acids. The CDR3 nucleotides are TGTGCCAGCAGCGCCGGGACTAGCGGGGGCAAAACCTACAATGAGCAGTTCTTC. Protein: CASSAGTSGGKTYNEQFF. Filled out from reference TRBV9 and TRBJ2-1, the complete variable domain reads DSGVTQTPKHLITATGQRVTLRCSPRSGDLSVYWYQQSLDQGLQFLIQYYNGEERAKGNILERFSAQQFPDLHSELNLSSLELGDSALYFCASSAGTSGGKTYNEQFFGPGTRLTVL.

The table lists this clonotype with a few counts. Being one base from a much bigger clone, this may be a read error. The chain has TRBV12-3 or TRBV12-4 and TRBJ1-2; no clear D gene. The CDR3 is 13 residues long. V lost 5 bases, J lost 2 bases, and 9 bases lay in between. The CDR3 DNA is TGTGCCAGCAGTCCGCCTTACAACTATGGCTACACCTTC. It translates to CASSPPYNYGYTF.

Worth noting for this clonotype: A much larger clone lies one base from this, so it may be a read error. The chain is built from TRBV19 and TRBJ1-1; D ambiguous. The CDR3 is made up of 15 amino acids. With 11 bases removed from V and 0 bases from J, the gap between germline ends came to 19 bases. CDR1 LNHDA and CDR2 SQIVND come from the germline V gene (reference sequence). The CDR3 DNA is TGTGCCGGTAAGGGCAGCGCATTCATGAACACTGAAGCTTTCTTT. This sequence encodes CAGKGSAFMNTEAFF.